The 4 T cell receptor beta chains presented below share a single source sample, sequenced in a study of T-cell memory formation after mild COVID-19. TCRdb processed the 5' RACE reads anew with MiXCR; each CDR3 protein has one entry. The table has approximately 250,000 distinct CDR3 sequences, 16% seen once. What was sequenced was PBMCs or a T cell subset sorted from them (not recorded which). Every receptor here comes from a man younger than 35 who had mild COVID-19 (a few samples of this study predate the infection). Cell type and time point are not known.

This clonotype was seen ten or more times. This sequence joins TRBV12-3 or TRBV12-4 and TRBJ2-1, with TRBD2 matching 16 bases. This CDR3 region has 17 residues. V trimming: 9 bases; J trimming: 6 bases; junction bases outside the gene matches: 11. CDR3 nucleotides: TGTGCCAGTCTGCCGGGACTAGCGGGGGGGGTAGGCAATGAGCAGTTCTTC. Its translation is CASLPGLAGGVGNEQFF.

The chain links TRBV5-6 to TRBJ2-7; 9 bases line up with TRBD1. Germline CDR1 reads SGHDT; CDR2 reads YYEEEE. J lost 7 bases, V lost 9 bases, and 8 bases had no gene match. This CDR3 spans 12 amino acids. The DNA for the CDR3 is TGTGCCACCGGGACAGGGATAGGGGAGCAGTACTTC. Encoded protein: CATGTGIGEQYF.

The chain employs TRBV20-1 and TRBJ1-4; TRBD1 aligns across 7 bases. CDR1 is DFQATT and CDR2 is SNEGSKA in the germline V gene (reference sequence). This CDR3 contains 14 residues. The V segment lost 2 bases and the J segment 8 bases; nucleotides outside the gene matches: 8. In nucleotides, the CDR3 is TGCAGTGCTAGAAGGGTTGCAGGGGGGGAAAAACTGTTTTTT. Translation gives CSARRVAGGEKLFF.

This clonotype was recorded a few times. The CDR3 protein is CSGEDREYNEQFF. CDR3 DNA: TGCAGCGGCGAGGACAGGGAGTACAATGAGCAGTTCTTC. This chain uses TRBV29-1 with TRBJ2-1; 8 positions match TRBD1. Per germline, CDR1 SQVTM and CDR2 ANQGSEA. This CDR3 is 13 amino acids long. V lost 7 bases, J lost 4 bases, and 6 bases stayed unmatched.